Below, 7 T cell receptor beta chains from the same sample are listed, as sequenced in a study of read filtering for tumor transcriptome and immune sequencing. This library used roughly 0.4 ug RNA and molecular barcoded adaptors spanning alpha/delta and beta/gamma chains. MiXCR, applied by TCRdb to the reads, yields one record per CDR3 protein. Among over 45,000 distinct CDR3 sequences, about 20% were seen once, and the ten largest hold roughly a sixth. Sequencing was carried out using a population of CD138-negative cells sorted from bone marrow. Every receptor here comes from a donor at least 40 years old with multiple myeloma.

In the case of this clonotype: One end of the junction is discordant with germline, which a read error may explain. CDR3 sequence (DNA): TGTGCCAGAAGCCACTCGATTAGCGGAGCCTACAATGAGCAGTTCTTC. Encoded protein: CARSHSISGAYNEQFF. The chain links TRBV3-1 to TRBJ2-1, with a possible D match to TRBD2 (6 bases). The CDR3 is made up of 16 amino acids. CDR1 and CDR2 from the germline V gene are LGHDT and YNNKEL (reference sequence).

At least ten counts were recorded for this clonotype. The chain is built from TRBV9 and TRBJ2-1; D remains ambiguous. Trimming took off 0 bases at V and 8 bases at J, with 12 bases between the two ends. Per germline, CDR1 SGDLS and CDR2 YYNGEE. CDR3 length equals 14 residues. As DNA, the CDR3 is TGTGCCAGCAGCGTAGACTACCTGATACATGAGCAGTTCTTC. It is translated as CASSVDYLIHEQFF.

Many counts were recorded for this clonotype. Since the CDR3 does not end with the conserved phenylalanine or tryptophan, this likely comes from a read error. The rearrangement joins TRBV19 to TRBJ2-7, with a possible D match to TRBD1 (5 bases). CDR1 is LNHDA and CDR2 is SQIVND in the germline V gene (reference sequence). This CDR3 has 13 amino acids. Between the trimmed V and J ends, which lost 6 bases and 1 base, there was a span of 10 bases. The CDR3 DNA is TGTGCCAGTAGCCCGACAGATTCCTACGAGCAGTACTCC. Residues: CASSPTDSYEQYS.

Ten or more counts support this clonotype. The CDR3 loop reads CSAIWHGTYEQYF. The CDR3 bases are TGCAGTGCTATTTGGCACGGGACCTACGAGCAGTACTTC. The rearrangement links TRBV20-1 to TRBJ2-7; D possibly corresponds to TRBD2 (5 bases). Per the germline V gene, CDR1 is DFQATT and CDR2 is SNEGSKA (reference sequence). The CDR3 has 13 amino acids. V gave up 4 bases and J gave up 2 bases, with 12 bases separating them.

The CDR3 nucleotides are TGTGCCATCAGTGAAATCACCGGGGAGCTGTTTTTT. Encoded protein: CAISEITGELFF. The rearrangement joins TRBV10-3 to TRBJ2-2; D gene ambiguous. Germline loops: CDR1 ENHRY, CDR2 SYGVKD. The CDR3 has 12 residues. Trimming took off 3 bases at V and 4 bases at J, with 3 bases between the two ends.

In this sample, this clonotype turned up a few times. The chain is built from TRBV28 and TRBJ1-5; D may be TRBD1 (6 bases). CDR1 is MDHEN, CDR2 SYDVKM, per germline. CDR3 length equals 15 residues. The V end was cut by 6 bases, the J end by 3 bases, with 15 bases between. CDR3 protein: CASRGAGISNQPQHF. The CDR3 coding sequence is TGTGCCAGCAGGGGGGCAGGGATTTCCAATCAGCCCCAGCATTTT. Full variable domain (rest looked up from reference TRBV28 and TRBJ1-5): DVKVTQSSRYLVKRTGEKVFLECVQDMDHENMFWYRQDPGLGLRLIYFSYDVKMKEKGDIPEGYSVSREKKERFSLILESASTNQTSMYLCASRGAGISNQPQHFGDGTRLSIL.

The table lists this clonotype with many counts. This CDR3 is CASSPGTSRYEQYF. The CDR3 DNA follows: TGTGCCAGCAGTCCCGGGACTAGCAGATACGAGCAGTACTTC. This sequence joins TRBV2 and TRBJ2-7, with TRBD2 matching over 9 bases. This CDR3 is 14 amino acids long. From germline, CDR1 is SNHLY and CDR2 FYNNEI. Trimming took 5 bases from V and 4 from J; bases not matched to a gene: 6.